This T cell receptor beta chain came from a study of blood T cell repertoires in COVID-19. The table came from immunoSEQ multiplex PCR; TCRdb's copy has only in-frame clones and leaves some out. The top ten clones hold less than 3% of a sample with 250,000 to 350,000 clones, just over 85% of them seen once. Trimming removed 2 bases from V and 5 bases from J, with 10 bases in between. There are 13 residues in the CDR3. Per germline, CDR1 SGHNT and CDR2 YYREEE (reference sequence). Material for sequencing was peripheral blood. This receptor was identified in a woman in her twenties or thirties with active or convalescent COVID-19. The chain is built from TRBV5-4 and TRBJ2-5, with D unclear. The CDR3 reads CASSFSVRETQYF. In DNA, the CDR3 is TGTGCCAGCAGCTTTTCCGTTCGTGAGACCCAGTACTTC.